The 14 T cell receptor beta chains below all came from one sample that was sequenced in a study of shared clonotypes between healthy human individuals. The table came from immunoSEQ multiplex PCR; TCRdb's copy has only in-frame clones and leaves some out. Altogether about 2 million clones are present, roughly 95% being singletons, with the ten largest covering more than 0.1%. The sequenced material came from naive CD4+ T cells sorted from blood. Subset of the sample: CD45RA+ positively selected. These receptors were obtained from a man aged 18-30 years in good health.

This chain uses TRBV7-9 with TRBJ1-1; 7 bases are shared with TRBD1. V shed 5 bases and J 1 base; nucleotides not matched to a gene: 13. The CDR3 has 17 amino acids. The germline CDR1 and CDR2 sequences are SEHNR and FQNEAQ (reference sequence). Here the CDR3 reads CASSATRPTGQNTEAFF. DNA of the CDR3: TGTGCCAGCAGCGCGACCAGACCGACAGGGCAGAACACTGAAGCTTTCTTT.

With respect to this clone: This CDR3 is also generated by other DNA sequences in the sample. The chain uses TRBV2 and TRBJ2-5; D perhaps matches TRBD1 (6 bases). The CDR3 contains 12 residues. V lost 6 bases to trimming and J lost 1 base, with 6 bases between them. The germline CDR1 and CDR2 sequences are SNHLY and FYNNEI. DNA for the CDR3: TGTGCCAGCAGGGACAGCCAAGAGACCCAGTACTTC. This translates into CASRDSQETQYF.

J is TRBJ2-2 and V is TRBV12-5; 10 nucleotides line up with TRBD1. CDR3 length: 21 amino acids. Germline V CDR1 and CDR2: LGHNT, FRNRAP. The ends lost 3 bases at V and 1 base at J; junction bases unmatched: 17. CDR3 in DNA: TGTGCTAGTGGTTTAATCGAGAGGGGGACAGGGGCCTTCTTGAACACCGGGGAGCTGTTTTTT. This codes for CASGLIERGTGAFLNTGELFF.

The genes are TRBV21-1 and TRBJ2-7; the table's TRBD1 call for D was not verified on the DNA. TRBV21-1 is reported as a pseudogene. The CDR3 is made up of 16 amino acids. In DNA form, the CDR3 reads TGTGCCAGCAGCAAAGAGGGAACAGGGGGCCTGTACGAGCAGTACTTC. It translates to CASSKEGTGGLYEQYF.

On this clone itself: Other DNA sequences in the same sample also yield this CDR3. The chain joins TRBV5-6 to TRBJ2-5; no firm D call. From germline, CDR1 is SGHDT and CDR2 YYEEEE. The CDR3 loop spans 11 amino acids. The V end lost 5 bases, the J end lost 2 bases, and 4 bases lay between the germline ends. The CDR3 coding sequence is TGTGCCAGCAGTCTGCAAGAGACCCAGTACTTC. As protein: CASSLQETQYF.

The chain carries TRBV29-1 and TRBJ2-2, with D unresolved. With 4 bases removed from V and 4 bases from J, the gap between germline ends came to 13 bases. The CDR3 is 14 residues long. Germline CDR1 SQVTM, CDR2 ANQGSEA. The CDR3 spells CSVGRLIPTGELFF. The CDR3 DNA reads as TGCAGCGTTGGACGACTTATACCCACCGGGGAGCTGTTTTTT.

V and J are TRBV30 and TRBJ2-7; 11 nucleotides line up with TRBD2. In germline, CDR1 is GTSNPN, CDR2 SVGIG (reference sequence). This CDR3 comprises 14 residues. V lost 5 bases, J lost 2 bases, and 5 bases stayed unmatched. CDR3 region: CAWRTSGGAYEQYF. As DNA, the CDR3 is TGTGCCTGGCGTACTAGCGGGGGAGCCTACGAGCAGTACTTC.

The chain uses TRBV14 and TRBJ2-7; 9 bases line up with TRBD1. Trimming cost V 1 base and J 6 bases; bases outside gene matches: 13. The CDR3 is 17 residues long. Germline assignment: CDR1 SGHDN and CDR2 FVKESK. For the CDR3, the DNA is TGTGCCAGCAGCCAAGCCTCAGGGGGACAGGGTCGTGGCGAGCAGTACTTC. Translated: CASSQASGGQGRGEQYF. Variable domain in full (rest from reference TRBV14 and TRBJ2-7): EAGVTQFPSHSVIEKGQTVTLRCDPISGHDNLYWYRRVMGKEIKFLLHFVKESKQDESGMPNNRFLAERTGGTYSTLKVQPAELEDSGVYFCASSQASGGQGRGEQYFGPGTRLTVT.

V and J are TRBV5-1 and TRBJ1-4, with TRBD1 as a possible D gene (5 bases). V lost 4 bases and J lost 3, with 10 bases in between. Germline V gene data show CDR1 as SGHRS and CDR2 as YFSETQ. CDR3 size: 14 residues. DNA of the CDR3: TGCGCCAGCAGCCGGGAGGGGCCTAATGAAAAACTGTTTTTT. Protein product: CASSREGPNEKLFF.

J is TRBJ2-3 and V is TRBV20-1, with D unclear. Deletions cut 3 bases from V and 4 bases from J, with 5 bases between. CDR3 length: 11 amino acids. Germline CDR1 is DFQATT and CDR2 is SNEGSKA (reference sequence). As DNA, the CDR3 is TGCAGTGCTAGCGGTCCAGATACGCAGTATTTT. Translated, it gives CSASGPDTQYF.

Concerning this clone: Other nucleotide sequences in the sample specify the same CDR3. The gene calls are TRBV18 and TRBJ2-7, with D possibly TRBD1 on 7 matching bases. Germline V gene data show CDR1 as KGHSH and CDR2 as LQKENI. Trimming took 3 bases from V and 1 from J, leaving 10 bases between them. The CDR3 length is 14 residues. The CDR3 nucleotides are TGTGCCAGCTCACCGGGGGGACAGTCCTACGAGCAGTACTTC. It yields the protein CASSPGGQSYEQYF.

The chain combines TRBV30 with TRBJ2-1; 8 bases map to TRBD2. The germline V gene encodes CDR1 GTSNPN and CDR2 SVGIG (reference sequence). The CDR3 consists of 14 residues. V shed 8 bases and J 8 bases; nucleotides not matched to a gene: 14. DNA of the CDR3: TGTGCCGGAACTAGCCCCGGGAGGGCCTATGAGCAGTTCTTC. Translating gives CAGTSPGRAYEQFF.

CDR3 in DNA: TGTGCCAGCAGCTTAGACAGGCAAGATACGCAGTATTTT. Protein: CASSLDRQDTQYF. The V call is TRBV7-3, the J call TRBJ2-3, with D possibly being TRBD1 (6 bases). CDR1 is SGHTA, CDR2 FQGTGA, per germline. Trimming stripped 2 bases from V and 5 bases from J, with 8 bases between. The length of the CDR3 is 13 residues.

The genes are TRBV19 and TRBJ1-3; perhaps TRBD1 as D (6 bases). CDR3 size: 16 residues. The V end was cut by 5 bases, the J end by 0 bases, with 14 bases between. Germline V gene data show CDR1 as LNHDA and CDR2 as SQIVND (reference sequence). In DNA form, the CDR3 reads TGTGCCAGTAGTCCCCAGGACAGAAACTCTGGAAACACCATATATTTT. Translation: CASSPQDRNSGNTIYF.